Following are 18 T cell receptor beta chains from one sample sequenced in a study of response to subunit inactivated influenza vaccine. Each CDR3 protein is one row after TCRdb ran MiXCR on the RT-PCR reads. The table has about 180,000 distinct CDR3 sequences, roughly 8.7% seen once; the top ten hold approximately 10%. The sequenced sample was non-naive T cells sorted from PBMCs, obtained on the day of vaccination. These receptors all come from a man in his fifties or sixties who received an inactivated influenza vaccine.

This clonotype was counted ten times or more. V gene TRBV7-2 combines with J gene TRBJ1-5, with a weak D call TRBD1 (5 bases). Trimming stripped 2 bases from V and 1 base from J, with 9 bases between. CDR1 and CDR2 from the germline V gene are SGHTA and FQGNSA. The length of the CDR3 is 15 residues. The CDR3: CASSLQGSSNQPQHF. DNA of the CDR3: TGTGCCAGCAGCTTACAGGGCTCCAGCAATCAGCCCCAGCATTTT.

In its sample, this clonotype was seen a few times. The V gene is TRBV6-1, the J gene TRBJ1-1; D call uncertain. The CDR3 extends over 13 amino acids. V was pared by 2 bases and J by 10 bases, with 14 bases between. From germline, CDR1 is MNHNS and CDR2 SASEGT. CDR3 region: CASSETPVTRAFF. The DNA of the CDR3 is TGTGCCAGCAGTGAAACACCAGTTACCAGAGCTTTCTTT.

This clonotype was picked up a small number of times. V gene TRBV7-9 combines with J gene TRBJ1-1; 7 bases are a match to TRBD1. The CDR3 contains 14 residues. CDR1 and CDR2 from the germline V gene are SEHNR and FQNEAQ (reference sequence). Losses at the gene ends were 1 base for V and 7 bases for J; bases not matched to a gene: 6. CDR3 nucleotides: TGTGCCAGCAGCTTAGATAAGGGGGCGGTTGAAGCTTTCTTT. It encodes CASSLDKGAVEAFF.

The J gene is TRBJ2-5, the V gene TRBV29-1, with 9 bases lining up with TRBD2. The germline V gene encodes CDR1 SQVTM and CDR2 ANQGSEA. The CDR3 has 13 amino acids. V lost 3 bases and J lost 5; bases outside the gene matches: 4. The CDR3 DNA reads TGCAGCGTTGATAGCGGGAGTGGGGAGACCCAGTACTTC. Its protein is CSVDSGSGETQYF.

Many counts were recorded for this clonotype. J is TRBJ2-3 and V is TRBV4-2; the match to TRBD1 covers 8 bases. CDR1 and CDR2 (germline): LGHNA, YNFKEQ. V gave up 1 base and J gave up 2 bases; unmatched junction bases: 2. CDR3 size: 15 residues. The CDR3 sequence: CASSQGTGPTDTQYF. Here the CDR3 DNA reads TGTGCCAGCAGCCAAGGGACAGGGCCCACAGATACGCAGTATTTT.

The chain combines TRBV5-6 with TRBJ2-1, with D unresolved. This CDR3 has 16 amino acids. Germline loops: CDR1 SGHDT, CDR2 YYEEEE. V lost 1 base and J lost 9, with 20 bases in between. CDR3 coding DNA: TGTGCCAGCAGCTTGTCTGGCGGCGGACCGCCGGGTGAGCAGTTCTTC. This encodes CASSLSGGGPPGEQFF.

V gene TRBV7-2 combines with J gene TRBJ2-1; weak D call: TRBD1 (5 bases). This CDR3 has 16 residues. Trimming took off 4 bases at V and 2 bases at J, with 15 bases between the two ends. Germline loops: CDR1 SGHTA, CDR2 FQGNSA. The DNA of the CDR3 is TGTGCCAGCAGCTCCGCACTGGGGCCCCCCTACAATGAGCAGTTCTTC. Its translation: CASSSALGPPYNEQFF.

This clonotype came up many times. This chain uses TRBV29-1 with TRBJ2-2; TRBD1 is a possible D gene (6 bases). CDR1 is SQVTM, CDR2 ANQGSEA, per germline. V gave up 2 bases and J gave up 3 bases, with 7 bases separating them. CDR3 length equals 13 residues. The CDR3, as DNA: TGCAGCGTTGAAAAGGGGGACACCGGGGAGCTGTTTTTT. Translation gives CSVEKGDTGELFF.

This clonotype was seen more than once but under ten times. V usage is TRBV20-1 and J usage is TRBJ1-4; TRBD1 matches 7 bases. Germline V gene sequence: CDR1 DFQATT, CDR2 SNEGSKA (reference sequence). The ends lost 2 bases at V and 5 bases at J; junction bases unmatched: 8. The CDR3 runs 15 residues. CDR3 DNA sequence: TGCAGTGCTAGAAGCTGGACAGGACGGAATGAAAAACTGTTTTTT. Its protein is CSARSWTGRNEKLFF.

This clonotype was observed at least ten times. The V call is TRBV3-1, the J call TRBJ2-7; the match to TRBD1 covers 7 bases. The V segment lost 10 bases and the J segment 3 bases; nucleotides outside the gene matches: 12. This CDR3 has 14 amino acids. Germline V CDR1 and CDR2: LGHDT, YNNKEL (reference sequence). CDR3 sequence: CATQQGPSFYEQYF. CDR3 sequence (DNA): TGTGCCACCCAACAGGGGCCATCATTCTACGAGCAGTACTTC.

This clonotype has just a few counts. V is TRBV18 and J is TRBJ1-5; D call uncertain. Trimming shortened V by 2 bases and J by 2 bases, and 10 bases separated the two germline ends. This CDR3 has 15 residues. Germline V gene sequence: CDR1 KGHSH, CDR2 LQKENI. The chain's CDR3 is CASSPDAAGNQPQHF. The CDR3 DNA is TGTGCCAGCTCACCAGACGCCGCTGGCAATCAGCCCCAGCATTTT.

The rearrangement links TRBV2 to TRBJ1-4; D remains ambiguous. Germline V lookup: CDR1 SNHLY, CDR2 FYNNEI. V was pared by 8 bases and J by 0 bases, with 13 bases between. This CDR3 contains 15 residues. This chain's CDR3 is CASRNGRTTNEKLFF. The CDR3 DNA reads TGTGCCAGCCGCAACGGTCGTACAACTAATGAAAAACTGTTTTTT.

The V call is TRBV20-1, the J call TRBJ1-1; D is perhaps TRBD1 (6 bases). Trimming took 2 bases from V and 4 from J, leaving 26 bases between them. In germline, CDR1 is DFQATT, CDR2 SNEGSKA (reference sequence). CDR3 length equals 18 residues. The CDR3 sequence: CSARSPLAGAAPPTEAFF. The CDR3 nucleotides read TGCAGTGCTAGATCGCCCTTAGCGGGGGCCGCTCCCCCCACTGAAGCTTTCTTT.

The chain couples TRBV4-2 to TRBJ1-4; no clear D. Germline V gives CDR1 LGHNA, CDR2 YNFKEQ. This CDR3 is 17 amino acids long. V was clipped by 0 bases and J by 0 bases, with 11 bases between them. The CDR3 sequence: CASSQEPRGTTNEKLFF. The DNA for the CDR3 is TGTGCCAGCAGCCAAGAACCCCGAGGGACAACTAATGAAAAACTGTTTTTT.

This clonotype came up a few times. This chain uses TRBV6-5 with TRBJ1-5, with a possible D match to TRBD1 (5 bases). There are 15 residues in the CDR3. The germline gives CDR1 MNHEY, CDR2 SVGAGI. V gave up 0 bases and J gave up 3 bases, with 9 bases separating them. CDR3 loop: CASSYSRGPNQPQHF. The CDR3 DNA is TGTGCCAGCAGTTACTCGAGGGGACCCAATCAGCCCCAGCATTTT.

Only a few counts were recorded for this clonotype. J is TRBJ2-7 and V is TRBV18; 7 nucleotides align to TRBD2. This CDR3 is built from 15 residues. With 3 bases clipped from V and 2 bases from J, the junction kept 7 bases outside the gene matches. Germline V gene data show CDR1 as KGHSH and CDR2 as LQKENI. CDR3 DNA sequence: TGTGCCAGCTCACCGGGCCTAGCGGACGCCTACGAGCAGTACTTC. Protein product: CASSPGLADAYEQYF.

The V call is TRBV6-2 or TRBV6-3, the J call TRBJ1-5; TRBD1 might be the D (6 bases). V lost 5 bases, J lost 0 bases, and 17 bases lay in between. This CDR3 spans 17 amino acids. Germline V gene lookup returns CDR1 MNHEY and CDR2 SVGEGT. For the CDR3, the DNA is TGTGCCAGCAGTCCGAACACCGGGACAACTAGCAATCAGCCCCAGCATTTT. It yields the protein CASSPNTGTTSNQPQHF.

The V and J genes are TRBV28 and TRBJ2-2; a possible D gene is TRBD1 (6 bases). There are 14 residues in the CDR3. Germline V gives CDR1 MDHEN, CDR2 SYDVKM. Trimming removed 6 bases from V and 1 base from J, with 9 bases in between. The CDR3 DNA reads TGTGCCAGCAGCACGGGACAGAACACCGGGGAGCTGTTTTTT. It codes for CASSTGQNTGELFF. The whole variable domain, filled in from reference TRBV28 and TRBJ2-2, reads DVKVTQSSRYLVKRTGEKVFLECVQDMDHENMFWYRQDPGLGLRLIYFSYDVKMKEKGDIPEGYSVSREKKERFSLILESASTNQTSMYLCASSTGQNTGELFFGEGSRLTVL.